The rows below give T cell receptor beta chains drawn from one sample of a study of blood T cell repertoires in COVID-19. Assay used: immunoSEQ multiplex PCR; TCRdb lists only in-frame clones, some missing. This sample carries about 120,000 clones, 80% to 85% of them seen once, and the ten largest clones take 3.8%. Input material: peripheral blood. These receptors all come from a woman aged 45-65 years with acute or convalescent COVID-19. CDR3s include the opening cysteine and the closing phenylalanine or tryptophan. A D gene is named only where the DNA matches it firmly. The size field is filled for only some rows; it gives once, few, many or a size class.

J gene: TRBJ2-1; V gene: TRBV2; D gene: TRBD2; clone size: NA; CDR3 protein: CASRREGYNEQFF; CDR3 DNA: TGTGCCAGCCGGCGGGAGGGGTACAATGAGCAGTTCTTC
J gene: TRBJ1-2; V gene: TRBV5-1; D gene: NA; clone size: NA; CDR3 protein: CASSLRQAYGYTF; CDR3 DNA: TGCGCCAGCAGCCTCAGACAGGCCTATGGCTACACCTTC
J gene: TRBJ2-2; V gene: TRBV30; D gene: TRBD2; clone size: NA; CDR3 protein: CAWRRAGGNTGELFF; CDR3 DNA: TGTGCCTGGAGGAGGGCGGGAGGGAATACCGGGGAGCTGTTTTTT
J gene: TRBJ2-1; V gene: TRBV7-6; D gene: NA; clone size: NA; CDR3 protein: CASSLYGVSREQFF; CDR3 DNA: TGTGCCAGCAGCTTATATGGAGTGTCGCGCGAGCAGTTCTTC
J gene: TRBJ2-7; V gene: TRBV30; D gene: TRBD1; clone size: NA; CDR3 protein: CAWSLQGILIEQYF; CDR3 DNA: TGTGCCTGGAGTCTACAGGGGATTCTAATCGAGCAGTACTTC
J gene: TRBJ2-7; V gene: TRBV19; D gene: TRBD2; clone size: NA; CDR3 protein: CASSRAGSSYEQYF; CDR3 DNA: TGTGCCAGTAGCCGAGCGGGGAGCTCCTACGAGCAGTACTTC
J gene: TRBJ1-1; V gene: TRBV3-1/TRBV3-2; D gene: TRBD1; clone size: NA; CDR3 protein: CASSPISGTGNTEAFF; CDR3 DNA: TGTGCCAGCAGCCCAATTTCCGGGACAGGGAACACTGAAGCTTTCTTT
J gene: TRBJ1-1; V gene: TRBV18; D gene: TRBD1; clone size: few; CDR3 protein: CASSPLLGQAGNTEAFF; CDR3 DNA: TGTGCCAGCTCACCACTCCTTGGACAGGCGGGGAACACTGAAGCTTTCTTT
J gene: TRBJ1-4; V gene: TRBV5-5; D gene: TRBD1; clone size: NA; CDR3 protein: CASSRPGQEVEKLFF; CDR3 DNA: TGTGCCAGCAGCAGACCGGGACAGGAGGTTGAAAAACTGTTTTTT
J gene: TRBJ2-3; V gene: TRBV9; D gene: NA; clone size: NA; CDR3 protein: CASGRTGRFLREGPDTQYF; CDR3 DNA: TGTGCCAGCGGCAGGACAGGGAGGTTTTTGCGGGAGGGCCCAGATACGCAGTATTTT
J gene: TRBJ2-5; V gene: TRBV28; D gene: TRBD2; clone size: NA; CDR3 protein: CASSPWTSGSPKTQYF; CDR3 DNA: TGTGCCAGCAGTCCCTGGACTAGCGGGAGCCCCAAGACCCAGTACTTC
J gene: TRBJ2-7; V gene: TRBV4-1; D gene: NA; clone size: NA; CDR3 protein: CASSLDIRTEAEQYF; CDR3 DNA: TGCGCCAGCAGCCTTGATATTCGGACAGAAGCCGAGCAGTACTTC
J gene: TRBJ2-7; V gene: TRBV4-1; D gene: NA; clone size: NA; CDR3 protein: CASSQMGESYEQYF; CDR3 DNA: TGCGCCAGCAGCCAAATGGGAGAATCCTACGAGCAGTACTTC
J gene: TRBJ1-3; V gene: TRBV2; D gene: TRBD1; clone size: NA; CDR3 protein: CASSRQGNAGNTIYF; CDR3 DNA: TGTGCCAGCAGTCGACAGGGAAACGCTGGAAACACCATATATTTT
J gene: TRBJ1-6; V gene: TRBV12-5; D gene: NA; clone size: few; CDR3 protein: CASGVRDSYNSPLHF; CDR3 DNA: TGTGCTAGTGGTGTCAGGGACTCCTATAATTCACCCCTCCACTTT
J gene: TRBJ2-6; V gene: TRBV19; D gene: NA; clone size: NA; CDR3 protein: CASSMWGDSGANVLTF; CDR3 DNA: TGTGCCAGTAGTATGTGGGGGGACTCTGGGGCCAACGTCCTGACTTTC
J gene: TRBJ2-7; V gene: TRBV21-1; D gene: NA; clone size: NA; CDR3 protein: CASSKGGTGFYEQYF; CDR3 DNA: TGTGCCAGCAGCAAAGGTGGGACAGGGTTTTACGAGCAGTACTTC
J gene: TRBJ2-1; V gene: TRBV5-1; D gene: TRBD2; clone size: NA; CDR3 protein: CASSLRGSGFNEQFF; CDR3 DNA: TGCGCCAGCAGCTTGCGCGGGAGTGGGTTCAATGAGCAGTTCTTC
J gene: TRBJ2-5; V gene: TRBV4-1; D gene: NA; clone size: NA; CDR3 protein: CASSQIGLNGETQYF; CDR3 DNA: TGCGCCAGCAGCCAAATCGGACTGAACGGGGAGACCCAGTACTTC
J gene: TRBJ2-1; V gene: TRBV5-1; D gene: NA; clone size: NA; CDR3 protein: CASSVAGSSYNEQFF; CDR3 DNA: TGCGCCAGCAGCGTGGCGGGGAGCTCCTACAATGAGCAGTTCTTC
J gene: TRBJ1-2; V gene: TRBV28; D gene: NA; clone size: NA; CDR3 protein: CASSFTNYGYTF; CDR3 DNA: TGTGCCAGCAGTTTTACTAACTATGGCTACACCTTC
J gene: TRBJ2-7; V gene: TRBV28; D gene: TRBD1; clone size: NA; CDR3 protein: CASSPRDRASLGQYF; CDR3 DNA: TGTGCCAGCAGCCCCCGGGACAGAGCCTCCTTAGGGCAGTACTTC
J gene: TRBJ1-3; V gene: TRBV9; D gene: NA; clone size: NA; CDR3 protein: CASSVEGGGNTIYF; CDR3 DNA: TGTGCCAGCAGCGTAGAAGGAGGGGGAAACACCATATATTTT
J gene: TRBJ1-6; V gene: TRBV2; D gene: NA; clone size: NA; CDR3 protein: CASSGGTEISPLHF; CDR3 DNA: TGTGCCAGCAGTGGAGGGACTGAAATTTCACCCCTCCACTTT
J gene: TRBJ2-7; V gene: TRBV11-1; D gene: NA; clone size: once; CDR3 protein: CASGGEGTAEQYF; CDR3 DNA: TGTGCCAGCGGTGGAGAGGGGACTGCCGAGCAGTACTTC
J gene: TRBJ2-3; V gene: TRBV9; D gene: TRBD1; clone size: few; CDR3 protein: CASSAQGVADTQYF; CDR3 DNA: TGTGCCAGCAGCGCCCAGGGGGTGGCAGATACGCAGTATTTT
J gene: TRBJ1-6; V gene: TRBV20-1; D gene: TRBD1; clone size: NA; CDR3 protein: CSASEMGQLNSPLHF; CDR3 DNA: TGCAGTGCTAGTGAAATGGGACAGCTTAATTCACCCCTCCACTTT
J gene: TRBJ1-4; V gene: TRBV4-1; D gene: TRBD1; clone size: NA; CDR3 protein: CASSTYLRGLSEKLFF; CDR3 DNA: TGCGCCAGCAGCACCTACCTCAGGGGGCTGAGTGAAAAACTGTTTTTT
J gene: TRBJ2-5; V gene: TRBV2; D gene: TRBD1; clone size: NA; CDR3 protein: CASGGTGRETQYF; CDR3 DNA: TGTGCCAGCGGGGGGACAGGGAGGGAGACCCAGTACTTC
J gene: TRBJ2-3; V gene: TRBV6-6; D gene: TRBD1; clone size: NA; CDR3 protein: CASRGQGADTQYF; CDR3 DNA: TGTGCCAGCAGGGGACAGGGGGCAGATACGCAGTATTTT
J gene: TRBJ2-2; V gene: TRBV14; D gene: TRBD1; clone size: NA; CDR3 protein: CASSQGQGLPGELFF; CDR3 DNA: TGTGCCAGCAGCCAGGGACAGGGTCTTCCCGGGGAGCTGTTTTTT
J gene: TRBJ1-2; V gene: TRBV5-8; D gene: TRBD1; clone size: NA; CDR3 protein: CASSVGQGASGYTF; CDR3 DNA: TGTGCCAGCAGCGTGGGTCAGGGGGCCAGTGGCTACACCTTC
J gene: TRBJ1-5; V gene: TRBV2; D gene: NA; clone size: NA; CDR3 protein: CASSPRVTGQPQHF; CDR3 DNA: TGTGCCAGCAGTCCCAGGGTTACCGGTCAGCCCCAGCATTTT
J gene: TRBJ2-3; V gene: TRBV10-1; D gene: TRBD2; clone size: NA; CDR3 protein: CASSHLSGRATDTQYF; CDR3 DNA: TGCGCCAGCAGTCACCTTAGCGGGAGGGCCACAGATACGCAGTATTTT
J gene: TRBJ2-2; V gene: TRBV7-9; D gene: NA; clone size: NA; CDR3 protein: CASSFVQNRELFF; CDR3 DNA: TGTGCCAGCAGCTTTGTTCAGAACCGGGAGCTGTTTTTT
J gene: TRBJ1-5; V gene: TRBV30; D gene: NA; clone size: NA; CDR3 protein: CAWTQGSNQPQHF; CDR3 DNA: TGTGCCTGGACACAGGGAAGCAATCAGCCCCAGCATTTT
J gene: TRBJ1-1; V gene: TRBV25-1; D gene: NA; clone size: NA; CDR3 protein: CASSELGRGIAEAFF; CDR3 DNA: TGTGCCAGCAGTGAATTGGGCAGGGGAATCGCTGAAGCTTTCTTT
J gene: TRBJ1-1; V gene: TRBV19; D gene: NA; clone size: few; CDR3 protein: CASSSLFQGITEAFF; CDR3 DNA: TGTGCCAGTAGTTCCTTATTCCAGGGAATCACTGAAGCTTTCTTT
J gene: TRBJ2-1; V gene: TRBV9; D gene: NA; clone size: NA; CDR3 protein: CASSVAPTSKNEQFF; CDR3 DNA: TGTGCCAGCAGCGTCGCGCCGACTAGTAAGAATGAGCAGTTCTTC
J gene: TRBJ2-7; V gene: TRBV7-9; D gene: NA; clone size: few; CDR3 protein: CASSSPRREFSYEQYF; CDR3 DNA: TGTGCCAGCAGCTCCCCGAGGAGGGAGTTTTCCTACGAGCAGTACTTC
J gene: TRBJ2-5; V gene: TRBV15; D gene: TRBD2; clone size: NA; CDR3 protein: CATSRGGLAETQYF; CDR3 DNA: TGTGCCACCAGCAGAGGCGGACTAGCGGAGACCCAGTACTTC
J gene: TRBJ1-2; V gene: TRBV2; D gene: NA; clone size: NA; CDR3 protein: CASKGTRAFGYTF; CDR3 DNA: TGTGCCAGCAAGGGGACACGGGCGTTCGGCTACACCTTC
J gene: TRBJ1-5; V gene: TRBV5-4; D gene: NA; clone size: NA; CDR3 protein: CASRLYGPRSGANQPQHF; CDR3 DNA: TGTGCCAGCAGGTTATACGGACCGAGGTCAGGGGCAAATCAGCCCCAGCATTTT
J gene: TRBJ1-2; V gene: TRBV4-1; D gene: NA; clone size: NA; CDR3 protein: CASSQGRGGNYGYTF; CDR3 DNA: TGCGCCAGCAGCCAAGGGAGGGGGGGCAACTATGGCTACACCTTC
J gene: TRBJ2-1; V gene: TRBV13; D gene: NA; clone size: few; CDR3 protein: CASKGVWYNEQFF; CDR3 DNA: TGTGCCAGCAAGGGGGTTTGGTACAATGAGCAGTTCTTC
J gene: TRBJ2-1; V gene: TRBV7-2; D gene: NA; clone size: NA; CDR3 protein: CASSLSGGSYNEQFF; CDR3 DNA: TGTGCCAGCAGCTTAAGCGGAGGCTCCTACAATGAGCAGTTCTTC
J gene: TRBJ1-6; V gene: TRBV9; D gene: TRBD1; clone size: NA; CDR3 protein: CASSVPTTGGNSPLHF; CDR3 DNA: TGTGCCAGCAGCGTGCCAACGACAGGGGGTAATTCACCCCTCCACTTT
J gene: TRBJ2-3; V gene: TRBV7-9; D gene: NA; clone size: NA; CDR3 protein: CASSLAGREIDTQYF; CDR3 DNA: TGTGCCAGCAGCTTAGCCGGACGGGAGATAGATACGCAGTATTTT
J gene: TRBJ2-1; V gene: TRBV6-5; D gene: TRBD2; clone size: NA; CDR3 protein: CASRATSGGYNEQFF; CDR3 DNA: TGTGCCAGCAGAGCTACTAGCGGGGGTTACAATGAGCAGTTCTTC
J gene: TRBJ2-5; V gene: TRBV28; D gene: NA; clone size: NA; CDR3 protein: CASRAEDRFQETQYF; CDR3 DNA: TGTGCCAGCAGAGCGGAGGACAGATTTCAAGAGACCCAGTACTTC
J gene: TRBJ2-7; V gene: TRBV5-6; D gene: NA; clone size: NA; CDR3 protein: CASSSPGWGPEQYF; CDR3 DNA: TGTGCCAGCAGCTCGCCCGGATGGGGGCCCGAGCAGTACTTC